The 30 T cell receptor beta chains reported below all come from one sample, sequenced in a study of graft-versus-host responses after intestinal transplantation. Assay: immunoSEQ multiplex PCR; the TCRdb copy retains only in-frame clones and omits some. This sample has some 14,000 clones; 33% occur once, and the top ten carry around 5.7%. The sample in question was alloreactive CD4+ T cells from a mixed lymphocyte reaction culture, obtained before intestinal transplant. Specified subset: CFSE-low proliferating T cells sorted from approximately 6-day pre-transplant mixed lymphocyte reaction (GvH or HvG direction). The receptors come from a human patient who received an intestinal transplant.

A word on this clone: The junction departs from the called germline gene at one end, perhaps through a read error. This chain connects TRBV5-6 to TRBJ2-3; D call uncertain. Germline loops: CDR1 SGHDT, CDR2 YYEEEE. The CDR3 has 11 amino acids. CDR3 nucleotide sequence: TGTGCCGGCAGCTTCGAAGATACGCAGTATTTT. Translation: CAGSFEDTQYF.

The chain is built from TRBV2 and TRBJ2-7; the match to TRBD1 covers 8 bases. This CDR3 region has 14 residues. The germline gives CDR1 SNHLY, CDR2 FYNNEI. Unmatched junction bases numbered 5, after V lost 5 bases and J lost 2 bases. CDR3 residues: CASSTRTGPYEQYF. DNA for the CDR3: TGTGCCAGCAGTACCCGGACAGGGCCCTACGAGCAGTACTTC.

The chain combines TRBV5-4 with TRBJ1-2, with TRBD1 as a possible D gene (5 bases). V lost 4 bases, J lost 3 bases, and 16 bases lay in between. This CDR3 comprises 15 residues. Germline V gene lookup returns CDR1 SGHNT and CDR2 YYREEE (reference sequence). The CDR3 DNA sequence: TGTGCCAGCAGCACCGACTATAGCAGGGACTATGGCTACACCTTC. Protein sequence: CASSTDYSRDYGYTF.

This clone was seen a handful of times. The chain combines TRBV7-4 with TRBJ2-5; D remains unclear. CDR1 SGHVT and CDR2 SQSDAQ come from the germline V gene. V was trimmed by 6 bases and J by 5 bases, leaving 10 bases between them. The CDR3 runs 12 residues. CDR3 residues: CASSFSSETQYF. The CDR3 coding sequence is TGTGCCAGCAGTTTTAGTTCGGAGACCCAGTACTTC.

The chain joins TRBV6-6 to TRBJ2-5; 10 nucleotides line up with TRBD1. V shed 6 bases and J 5 bases; nucleotides not matched to a gene: 9. The germline CDR1 and CDR2 sequences are MNHNY and SVGAGI (reference sequence). This CDR3 spans 15 amino acids. In nucleotides, the CDR3 is TGTGCCAGCAGCTACCTCGGGACAGGGGAGGAGACCCAGTACTTC. It is translated as CASSYLGTGEETQYF.

Judged by abundance, this clone is medium-sized. The V and J genes are TRBV7-6 and TRBJ2-2, with D possibly being TRBD1 (6 bases). From germline, CDR1 is SGHVS and CDR2 FNYEAQ. V was pared by 0 bases and J by 1 base, with 12 bases between. This CDR3 is 17 amino acids long. This chain's CDR3 is CASSLAIAGENTGELFF. The CDR3, as DNA: TGTGCCAGCAGCTTAGCAATTGCAGGGGAGAACACCGGGGAGCTGTTTTTT.

The chain employs TRBV19 and TRBJ2-7; the match to TRBD2 covers 7 bases. V lost 1 base, J lost 1 base, and 1 base stayed unmatched. Germline CDR1 LNHDA, CDR2 SQIVND (reference sequence). This CDR3 is 14 amino acids long. DNA for the CDR3: TGTGCCAGTAGTATAGCGGGAGGTTCCTACGAGCAGTACTTC. Its translation is CASSIAGGSYEQYF.

The chain is built from TRBV2 and TRBJ1-4; 9 bases are a match to TRBD1. Germline CDR1 reads SNHLY; CDR2 reads FYNNEI. This CDR3 spans 15 amino acids. The ends lost 4 bases at V and 8 bases at J; junction bases unmatched: 8. This CDR3 reads CASSAGTGTAEKLFF. For the CDR3, the DNA is TGTGCCAGCAGTGCCGGGACAGGGACTGCGGAAAAACTGTTTTTT.

This chain connects TRBV5-1 to TRBJ1-1; no clear D gene. V gave up 1 base and J gave up 1 base, with 11 bases separating them. CDR3 length: 15 amino acids. The germline gives CDR1 SGHRS, CDR2 YFSETQ. This CDR3 is CASSLRTHPNTEAFF. In DNA, the CDR3 is TGCGCCAGCAGCTTGCGGACGCACCCGAACACTGAAGCTTTCTTT.

The chain combines TRBV11-2 with TRBJ2-2; 7 bases fit TRBD1. With 5 bases clipped from V and 5 bases from J, the junction kept 8 bases outside the gene matches. Germline CDR1 and CDR2: SGHAT and FQNNGV. The CDR3 length is 15 residues. The CDR3 is CASSMNRGRTGELFF. CDR3 coding DNA: TGTGCCAGCAGCATGAACAGGGGAAGGACCGGGGAGCTGTTTTTT.

This clone has only a few counts. The chain joins TRBV19 to TRBJ1-5, with D perhaps TRBD1 (6 bases). Trimming took off 6 bases at V and 2 bases at J, with 11 bases between the two ends. CDR1 is LNHDA, CDR2 SQIVND, per germline (reference sequence). This CDR3 region has 14 residues. CDR3 protein: CASSQQGGNQPQHF. The CDR3 DNA follows: TGTGCCAGTAGCCAACAGGGAGGCAATCAGCCCCAGCATTTT.

In this sample, this clone turned up a few times. J is TRBJ1-3 and V is TRBV5-1; 12 bases fit TRBD1. This CDR3 comprises 15 residues. Germline V gene data show CDR1 as SGHRS and CDR2 as YFSETQ. V trimming: 6 bases; J trimming: 2 bases; junction bases outside the gene matches: 3. The CDR3, as DNA: TGCGCCAGCAAAGGGACAGGGGGCACTGGAAACACCATATATTTT. This encodes CASKGTGGTGNTIYF.

The V gene is TRBV7-6, the J gene TRBJ2-3; D remains ambiguous. The CDR3 is 12 residues long. V shed 5 bases and J shed 2 bases, with 5 bases lying between them. Germline-derived CDR1 and CDR2 are SGHVS and FNYEAQ. For the CDR3, the DNA is TGTGCCAGCAGCCGAAACACAGATACGCAGTATTTT. Translation gives CASSRNTDTQYF.

This clone has more than one count but fewer than ten. The chain couples TRBV25-1 to TRBJ2-4; 11 bases agree with TRBD1. CDR3 length: 17 amino acids. Germline V gives CDR1 MGHDK, CDR2 SYGVNS. The V and J ends lost 6 bases and 2 bases, in that order; junction bases with no gene match: 9. The chain's CDR3 is CASSPRGTGGSKNIQYF. In nucleotides, the CDR3 is TGTGCCAGCAGCCCACGAGGGACAGGGGGATCCAAAAACATTCAGTACTTC.

The CDR3 DNA sequence: TGCGCCAGCAGCTGGGCGGCGGGGGGGCGAGCGGGAGGTAGAATCTACGAGCAGTACTTC. Its protein is CASSWAAGGRAGGRIYEQYF. This chain uses TRBV5-1 with TRBJ2-7; 9 positions agree with TRBD2. J lost 3 bases, V lost 3 bases, and 22 bases had no gene match. The CDR3 contains 20 residues. Germline values: CDR1 SGHRS, CDR2 YFSETQ.

This chain connects TRBV29-1 to TRBJ2-5; the match to TRBD1 covers 7 bases. Losses at the gene ends were 7 bases for V and 4 bases for J; bases not matched to a gene: 6. The germline CDR1 and CDR2 sequences are SQVTM and ANQGSEA. CDR3 length: 12 amino acids. CDR3 nucleotide sequence: TGCAGCGGCAGACAGGGTTCAGAGACCCAGTACTTC. Its translation: CSGRQGSETQYF.

This sequence joins TRBV5-1 and TRBJ2-7; maybe TRBD2 (5 bases). The CDR3 has 13 amino acids. Germline loops: CDR1 SGHRS, CDR2 YFSETQ. Trimming left V 1 base short and J 5 bases short, with 10 bases between. CDR3 in amino acids: CASSLQDFNEQYF. The CDR3 region has the DNA TGCGCCAGCAGCTTGCAGGACTTCAACGAGCAGTACTTC.

A few counts support this clone. V and J are TRBV27 and TRBJ2-7; D is undetermined. The CDR3 has 13 amino acids. Germline values: CDR1 MNHEY, CDR2 SMNVEV (reference sequence). V gave up 5 bases and J gave up 2 bases, with 10 bases separating them. CDR3 nucleotide sequence: TGTGCCAGCAGTATGACACGGACCTACGAGCAGTACTTC. Translated: CASSMTRTYEQYF.

The chain has TRBV9 and TRBJ2-7; 14 bases line up with TRBD2. The CDR3 is 16 residues long. Germline CDR1 reads SGDLS; CDR2 reads YYNGEE. Trimming took 0 bases from V and 5 from J; bases not matched to a gene: 4. The CDR3, as DNA: TGTGCCAGCAGCGTAGCTACGGGACTAGCGGGAGACGAGCAGTACTTC. Translating it yields CASSVATGLAGDEQYF. Filled out from reference TRBV9 and TRBJ2-7, the complete variable domain reads DSGVTQTPKHLITATGQRVTLRCSPRSGDLSVYWYQQSLDQGLQFLIQYYNGEERAKGNILERFSAQQFPDLHSELNLSSLELGDSALYFCASSVATGLAGDEQYFGPGTRLTVT.

The V call is TRBV7-9, the J call TRBJ2-7; D may be TRBD1 (6 bases). CDR3 size: 14 residues. In germline, CDR1 is SEHNR, CDR2 FQNEAQ (reference sequence). V dropped 3 bases and J dropped 2 bases, with 11 bases sitting between them. The CDR3 protein is CASSFTGDTYEQYF. The DNA of the CDR3 is TGTGCCAGCAGCTTTACCGGGGACACCTACGAGCAGTACTTC.

This clone was found a few times. The genes are TRBV5-1 and TRBJ2-1, with 7 bases identical to TRBD2. The germline V gene has CDR1 SGHRS and CDR2 YFSETQ. CDR3 length: 15 amino acids. V dropped 1 base and J dropped 3; count of bases not matched to a gene: 4. CDR3 in amino acids: CASSLKRGDYNEQFF. The CDR3 DNA sequence: TGCGCCAGCAGCTTGAAGCGGGGAGACTACAATGAGCAGTTCTTC.

This rearrangement joins TRBV6-5 to TRBJ2-1; D gene uncertain. The CDR3 has 15 amino acids. The V end was cut by 2 bases, the J end by 7 bases, with 15 bases between. From germline, CDR1 is MNHEY and CDR2 SVGAGI. This CDR3 reads CASSYQRDFLNEQFF. The CDR3 nucleotides read TGTGCCAGCAGTTACCAGCGTGACTTTCTAAATGAGCAGTTCTTC.

The chain joins TRBV6-1 to TRBJ1-6; 7 bases are shared with TRBD1. The CDR3 totals 14 residues. After removal of 5 bases from V and 10 bases from J, the junction contained 8 bases not matched to a gene. Germline CDR1 and CDR2: MNHNS and SASEGT. The CDR3 loop is CASSPRGRRSPLHF. In DNA, the CDR3 is TGTGCCAGCAGTCCGAGGGGGCGGCGGTCACCCCTCCACTTT.

The V and J genes are TRBV5-6 and TRBJ2-3; TRBD1 matches 8 bases. Germline V gene lookup returns CDR1 SGHDT and CDR2 YYEEEE. V shed 7 bases, J shed 1 base, and the junction held 5 bases outside the gene matches. The CDR3 totals 14 residues. This CDR3 is CASRRDRRTDTQYF. CDR3 sequence (DNA): TGTGCCAGCCGCCGGGACAGGCGCACAGATACGCAGTATTTT.

The chain joins TRBV27 to TRBJ2-5, with 11 bases lining up with TRBD2. The CDR3 is 16 residues long. J was trimmed by 3 bases and V by 3 bases; bases with no gene match: 6. Germline lookup yields CDR1 MNHEY and CDR2 SMNVEV (reference sequence). For the CDR3, the DNA is TGTGCCAGCAGTTTCATGACTAGCGGGGTGAAAGAGACCCAGTACTTC. Translated: CASSFMTSGVKETQYF.

This clone appeared a few times. This sequence joins TRBV7-7 and TRBJ1-5; possible D gene TRBD1, 5 bases. CDR3 size: 13 residues. The germline V and J ends were trimmed by 2 bases and 6 bases, with 8 bases remaining between them. Germline values: CDR1 SSHAT, CDR2 FNYEAQ (reference sequence). CDR3 DNA: TGTGCCAGCAGCTTAAGGGGACGTCAGCCCCAGCATTTT. It codes for CASSLRGRQPQHF.

This clone has more than one count but fewer than ten. The chain links TRBV2 to TRBJ2-5; D ambiguous. The V and J ends lost 7 bases and 0 bases respectively, with 12 bases between them. CDR1 and CDR2 (germline): SNHLY, FYNNEI. The CDR3 is 14 amino acids. CDR3 residues: CASTRSANQETQYF. CDR3 nucleotides: TGTGCCAGCACCCGAAGTGCCAACCAAGAGACCCAGTACTTC.

By proportion, this clone is medium-sized. This sequence joins TRBV5-5 and TRBJ2-7; 8 nucleotides agree with TRBD2. V shed 5 bases and J 2 bases; nucleotides not matched to a gene: 6. The CDR3 sequence is 14 residues long. The germline V gene has CDR1 SGHKS and CDR2 YYEKEE (reference sequence). CDR3 sequence reads: CASSPTSGAYEQYF. The CDR3 DNA reads as TGTGCCAGCAGTCCTACTAGCGGCGCCTACGAGCAGTACTTC.

This clone was counted between two and nine times. The V call is TRBV6-5, the J call TRBJ1-1; TRBD1 agrees at 9 bases. Germline lookup yields CDR1 MNHEY and CDR2 SVGAGI. V was clipped by 5 bases and J by 8 bases; unmatched bases: 6. The CDR3 consists of 13 residues. The CDR3 spells CASSGDRAREAFF. CDR3 DNA sequence: TGTGCCAGCAGTGGGGACAGGGCGCGGGAAGCTTTCTTT.

The rearrangement joins TRBV28 to TRBJ1-5, with D perhaps TRBD1 (6 bases). The V and J ends lost 6 bases and 3 bases respectively, with 15 bases between them. Looked up from germline, CDR1 is MDHEN and CDR2 is SYDVKM. This CDR3 is built from 15 residues. This chain's CDR3 is CASSTGRSINQPQHF. CDR3 coding DNA: TGTGCCAGCAGCACAGGGCGGAGTATCAATCAGCCCCAGCATTTT.